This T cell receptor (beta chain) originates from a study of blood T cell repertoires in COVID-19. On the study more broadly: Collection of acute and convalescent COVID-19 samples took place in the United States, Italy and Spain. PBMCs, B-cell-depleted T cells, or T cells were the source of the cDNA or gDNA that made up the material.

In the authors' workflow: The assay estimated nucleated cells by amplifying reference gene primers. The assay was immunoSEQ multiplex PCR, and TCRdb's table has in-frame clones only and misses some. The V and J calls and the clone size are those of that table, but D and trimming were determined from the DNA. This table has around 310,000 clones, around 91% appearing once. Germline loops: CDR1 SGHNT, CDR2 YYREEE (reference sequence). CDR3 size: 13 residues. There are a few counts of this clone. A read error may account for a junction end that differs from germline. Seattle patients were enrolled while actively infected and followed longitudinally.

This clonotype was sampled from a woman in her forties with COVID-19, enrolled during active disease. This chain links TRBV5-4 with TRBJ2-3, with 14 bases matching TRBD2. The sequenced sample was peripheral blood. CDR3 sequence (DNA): TGTGCCAGCAGCTTGTGGGGGACTAGCGGGGGACTTTTT. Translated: CASSLWGTSGGLF.